A single sample gave rise to the 25 T cell receptor beta chains below, sequenced in a study of T cells in Graves' hyperthyroidism and ophthalmopathy. RNA transcripts served as the template for amplifying TCR beta CDR3 regions. Initially, a first-round RT-PCR of the TCR CDR3 employed the HTBI primer set. TCRdb analysed the multiplex PCR reads with MiXCR anew, one entry per CDR3 protein. The sample contains roughly 710,000 distinct CDR3 sequences, around 40% of which appear only once. Sample: blood. These receptors all come from a woman aged 40 to 55 with Graves' hyperthyroidism.

This clonotype was seen many times. This chain connects TRBV9 to TRBJ2-6; D remains unclear. The CDR3 has 16 amino acids. The germline gives CDR1 SGDLS, CDR2 YYNGEE. Trimming left V 4 bases short and J 2 bases short, with 13 bases between. The CDR3 DNA sequence: TGTGCCAGCAGCCCCGATCGGCTCGCTGGGGCCAACGTCCTGACTTTC. Translation gives CASSPDRLAGANVLTF.

The chain couples TRBV20-1 to TRBJ2-5, with 9 positions matching TRBD2. V was clipped by 6 bases and J by 4 bases; unmatched bases: 18. Germline V CDR1 and CDR2: DFQATT, SNEGSKA (reference sequence). This CDR3 spans 17 amino acids. The CDR3 nucleotides are TGCAGTGCATGGACTAGCGTTGGGCTTTGGGACTTAGAGACCCAGTACTTC. Amino acids: CSAWTSVGLWDLETQYF.

This chain joins TRBV20-1 and TRBJ2-5, with D unclear. Germline CDR1 is DFQATT and CDR2 is SNEGSKA (reference sequence). The CDR3 is 11 amino acids. Trimming took off 6 bases at V and 7 bases at J, with 12 bases between the two ends. CDR3 in DNA: TGCAGTGCATGGAATAGTGGGACCCAGTACTTC. Its translation is CSAWNSGTQYF.

J is TRBJ1-5 and V is TRBV7-2; D unclear. There are 16 residues in the CDR3. V dropped 5 bases and J dropped 0 bases, with 14 bases sitting between them. Germline V lookup: CDR1 SGHTA, CDR2 FQGNSA. The CDR3 is CASSQDLGDSNQPQHF. The CDR3 DNA follows: TGTGCCAGCAGCCAAGATCTAGGAGATAGCAATCAGCCCCAGCATTTT.

This clonotype was seen many times. This chain connects TRBV16 to TRBJ1-2; D may be TRBD1 (5 bases). The CDR3 spans 16 residues. The V and J ends lost 2 bases and 0 bases respectively, with 13 bases between them. Germline lookup yields CDR1 KGHSY and CDR2 FQNENV. The CDR3 DNA sequence: TGTGCCAGCAGCCAAGACAAGATGGGGGCTAACTATGGCTACACCTTC. Protein product: CASSQDKMGANYGYTF.

The chain links TRBV15 to TRBJ1-6; 7 positions match TRBD1. The V segment lost 8 bases and the J segment 9 bases; nucleotides outside the gene matches: 7. Germline V gene lookup returns CDR1 LNHNV and CDR2 YYDKDF (reference sequence). The CDR3 consists of 13 residues. CDR3 amino acids: CATAGQLGSPLHF. The CDR3 DNA follows: TGTGCCACCGCGGGACAGTTGGGTTCACCCCTCCACTTT.

There are many counts of this clonotype. The V call is TRBV10-3, the J call TRBJ1-2; 8 bases are a match to TRBD1. The CDR3 loop spans 15 amino acids. With 0 bases clipped from V and 4 bases from J, the junction kept 4 bases outside the gene matches. Germline-derived CDR1 and CDR2 are ENHRY and SYGVKD. CDR3 sequence reads: CAISESATGAYGYTF. CDR3 DNA sequence: TGTGCCATCAGTGAGTCGGCGACAGGGGCCTATGGCTACACCTTC.

The chain links TRBV20-1 to TRBJ1-4; D is perhaps TRBD1 (5 bases). In germline, CDR1 is DFQATT, CDR2 SNEGSKA (reference sequence). Trimming shortened V by 6 bases and J by 6 bases, and 17 bases separated the two germline ends. CDR3 length: 14 amino acids. The CDR3 reads CSATTGRGDEKLFF. In nucleotides, the CDR3 is TGCAGTGCCACCACGGGCCGAGGGGATGAAAAACTGTTTTTT.

This clonotype has ten or more counts. V is TRBV10-3 and J is TRBJ1-2, with D possibly being TRBD1 (5 bases). CDR3 length: 15 amino acids. In germline, CDR1 is ENHRY, CDR2 SYGVKD. Trimming left V 2 bases short and J 6 bases short, with 16 bases between. Here the CDR3 DNA reads TGTGCCATCAGTGAGGGCCTCGGGATACAGGATGGCTACACCTTC. Protein: CAISEGLGIQDGYTF.

Remarks on this clonotype: This CDR3 fails to terminate in the conserved phenylalanine or tryptophan, so it likely reflects a read error. This sequence joins TRBV5-1 and TRBJ2-7, with 10 bases aligning to TRBD2. Unmatched junction bases numbered 6, after V lost 6 bases and J lost 0 bases. There are 15 residues in the CDR3. Germline values: CDR1 SGHRS, CDR2 YFSETQ. The CDR3 DNA is TGCGCCAGCATGGACGGACTAGCGGACTCCTACGAGCAGTACCTC. This encodes CASMDGLADSYEQYL.

The chain joins TRBV10-3 to TRBJ1-2, with 7 bases matching TRBD1. The CDR3 totals 13 residues. Germline-derived CDR1 and CDR2 are ENHRY and SYGVKD. V lost 6 bases, J lost 2 bases, and 3 bases stayed unmatched. For the CDR3, the DNA is TGTGCCATCAGCAAGGGGGCGAACTATGGCTACACCTTC. It yields the protein CAISKGANYGYTF.

The gene calls are TRBV11-3 and TRBJ1-6; D gene unclear. The V gene lost 5 bases and the J gene lost 0 bases, with 8 bases spanning the gap. CDR3 length equals 15 residues. Germline CDR1 is SGHNT and CDR2 is YENEEA. The CDR3 nucleotides read TGTGCCAGCAGCGCGTGGAGCTCCTATAATTCACCCCTCCACTTT. Translation: CASSAWSSYNSPLHF.

At least ten counts were recorded for this clonotype. This chain links TRBV29-1 with TRBJ1-2, with D possibly TRBD1 on 5 matching bases. The CDR3 loop spans 13 amino acids. The germline V and J ends were trimmed by 7 bases and 1 base, with 13 bases remaining between them. Per germline, CDR1 SQVTM and CDR2 ANQGSEA. The CDR3 nucleotides read TGCAGCGGTCGGGACTCAAATAACTATGGCTACACCTTC. Protein: CSGRDSNNYGYTF.

CDR3 sequence: CAWSVEGSQPQHF. Here the CDR3 DNA reads TGTGCCTGGAGTGTAGAGGGTTCTCAGCCCCAGCATTTT. The genes are TRBV30 and TRBJ1-5; D is undetermined. Trimming pared 0 bases from V and 6 bases from J, leaving 9 bases between. CDR1 and CDR2 (germline): GTSNPN, SVGIG (reference sequence). CDR3 length: 13 amino acids.

V is TRBV19 and J is TRBJ2-1; 13 bases fit TRBD2. V shed 1 base, J shed 6 bases, and the junction held 6 bases outside the gene matches. Germline assignment: CDR1 LNHDA and CDR2 SQIVND (reference sequence). This CDR3 contains 17 residues. CDR3 protein: CASSIVELAGGSNEQFF. The CDR3 DNA reads TGTGCCAGTAGTATAGTCGAACTAGCGGGAGGGAGCAATGAGCAGTTCTTC.

About this clonotype: A much larger clone differs from this one at a single base, so this may be a read error. The CDR3 loop is CASKKSGVGAEQYF. In DNA, the CDR3 is TGTGCCAGCAAGAAATCAGGGGTAGGCGCCGAGCAGTACTTC. The chain combines TRBV7-3 with TRBJ2-7, with a weak D call TRBD1 (6 bases). Germline-derived CDR1 and CDR2 are SGHTA and FQGTGA. CDR3 length: 14 residues. The V end was cut by 7 bases, the J end by 6 bases, with 19 bases between.

This clonotype was recorded only once. With a much larger clone just one base away, this may be a read error. A read error is likely, as this CDR3 ends without the conserved phenylalanine or tryptophan. The chain combines TRBV20-1 with TRBJ2-5; D is perhaps TRBD1 (6 bases). V lost 6 bases and J lost 2, with 25 bases in between. The germline V gene has CDR1 DFQATT and CDR2 SNEGSKA (reference sequence). The CDR3 consists of 17 residues. The CDR3 sequence is CSATTLGAEAGQETQYL. In DNA form, the CDR3 reads TGCAGTGCCACGACCCTGGGGGCCGAGGCAGGACAAGAGACCCAGTACCTC.

The chain is built from TRBV7-9 and TRBJ2-5; D perhaps matches TRBD2 (6 bases). In germline, CDR1 is SEHNR, CDR2 FQNEAQ (reference sequence). The length of the CDR3 is 14 residues. V lost 5 bases, J lost 6 bases, and 16 bases lay in between. CDR3 DNA: TGTGCCAGCAGCCATGAACCCGGGGGAAAGACCCAGTACTTC. Its translation: CASSHEPGGKTQYF. The full variable domain, with the rest looked up from reference TRBV7-9 and TRBJ2-5, is DTGVSQNPRHKITKRGQNVTFRCDPISEHNRLYWYRQTLGQGPEFLTYFQNEAQLEKSRLLSDRFSAERPKGSFSTLEIQRTEQGDSAMYLCASSHEPGGKTQYFGPGTRLLVL.

The V call is TRBV29-1, the J call TRBJ2-3; D is ambiguous. V lost 6 bases and J lost 6, with 13 bases in between. The CDR3 has 12 amino acids. Germline V lookup: CDR1 SQVTM, CDR2 ANQGSEA. The CDR3 DNA sequence: TGCAGCGTGGGTCAATCTCTGGATACGCAGTATTTT. It specifies CSVGQSLDTQYF.

The chain couples TRBV7-9 to TRBJ2-7; TRBD1 might be the D (5 bases). The germline V and J ends were trimmed by 5 bases and 4 bases, with 15 bases remaining between them. From germline, CDR1 is SEHNR and CDR2 FQNEAQ (reference sequence). The CDR3 sequence is 14 residues long. CDR3 amino acids: CASSNGQGTYEQYF. In nucleotides, the CDR3 is TGTGCCAGCAGCAACGGGCAGGGTACGTACGAGCAGTACTTC.

The chain has TRBV6-1 and TRBJ2-2; 9 positions agree with TRBD2. V lost 8 bases, J lost 7 bases, and 8 bases stayed unmatched. Germline CDR1 is MNHNS and CDR2 is SASEGT. This CDR3 comprises 14 residues. The CDR3 loop is CASRAGLAGGELFF. The CDR3 nucleotides read TGTGCCAGCCGCGCGGGACTAGCCGGCGGGGAGCTGTTTTTT.

The V gene is TRBV7-2, the J gene TRBJ1-2; 9 bases fit TRBD1. The V gene end was trimmed by 11 bases and the J gene end by 6 bases; junction bases not matched to a gene: 16. CDR3 size: 15 residues. Looked up from germline, CDR1 is SGHTA and CDR2 is FQGNSA. CDR3 nucleotide sequence: TGTGCCTCCCAGGCCGGGACAGGGCGCTGGGATGGCTACACCTTC. This codes for CASQAGTGRWDGYTF.

This chain joins TRBV15 and TRBJ1-1, with D possibly being TRBD1 (5 bases). The CDR3 has 16 amino acids. V was pared by 0 bases and J by 0 bases, with 11 bases between. Germline V gene sequence: CDR1 LNHNV, CDR2 YYDKDF (reference sequence). The CDR3 DNA is TGTGCCACCAGCAGAGATTCGGGGGTGGTGAACACTGAAGCTTTCTTT. This encodes CATSRDSGVVNTEAFF.

Comment on this clonotype: Just one base apart from a much larger clone, this may be a read error. The chain employs TRBV20-1 and TRBJ1-2; D gene unclear. Germline V CDR1 and CDR2: DFQATT, SNEGSKA (reference sequence). This CDR3 region has 14 residues. V was cut by 8 bases and J by 4 bases, with 20 bases left in between. The CDR3, as DNA: TGCAGTCCACACTTCGTCGGTAAATCCTATGGCTACACCTTC. This gives the protein CSPHFVGKSYGYTF.

V usage is TRBV7-9 and J usage is TRBJ2-7, with a tentative D call TRBD1 (5 bases). Germline V gene lookup returns CDR1 SEHNR and CDR2 FQNEAQ (reference sequence). Trimming took 1 base from V and 6 from J, leaving 16 bases between them. CDR3 length: 15 residues. CDR3: CASSLVEQGWLEQYF. The DNA of the CDR3 is TGTGCCAGCAGCTTAGTAGAGCAGGGATGGCTCGAGCAGTACTTC.